These 2 T cell receptor beta chains were sequenced from one sample in a study of blood T cell repertoires in COVID-19. Sequenced by immunoSEQ multiplex PCR; TCRdb stores in-frame clones only, minus some. This table has 52,000 or so clones, roughly 89% appearing once. Sequencing input: peripheral blood. These receptors were taken from a man aged 40-55 years with COVID-19, enrolled during active disease.

The chain carries TRBV2 and TRBJ2-5, with 11 bases matching TRBD2. V trimming: 6 bases; J trimming: 4 bases; junction bases outside the gene matches: 4. Germline V gene sequence: CDR1 SNHLY, CDR2 FYNNEI. This CDR3 spans 14 amino acids. The CDR3 reads CASSDGTSGETQYF. In nucleotides, the CDR3 is TGTGCCAGCAGCGATGGGACTAGCGGAGAGACCCAGTACTTC.

This clone appeared once. The genes are TRBV7-8 and TRBJ2-3; 7 bases are a match to TRBD2. Germline values: CDR1 SGHVS, CDR2 FQNEAQ. Germline trimming cut 5 bases from V and 5 bases from J; bases unmatched to any gene: 10. CDR3 size: 15 residues. The CDR3 DNA reads TGTGCCAGCAGCCAAGGGATGGGGGGGGGAGATACGCAGTATTTT. Encoded protein: CASSQGMGGGDTQYF.